What follows describes a single T cell receptor beta chain. This CDR3 spans 16 amino acids. Trimming took 4 bases from V and 4 from J; bases not matched to a gene: 12. CDR1 SGHTS and CDR2 YDEGEE come from the germline V gene. These data come from a study of PD-L1 blockade in urothelial cancer. The protocol was immunoSEQ multiplex PCR, while the TCRdb copy is restricted to in-frame clones and leaves out a portion. The sample lists 85,000 to 90,000 clones; approximately 88% were seen once. The sample's time point: pretreatment peripheral blood. Sample contribution per patient ranged from 1 to 8, covering pretreatment and on-treatment.

V and J are TRBV5-8 and TRBJ1-1; 8 nucleotides agree with TRBD1. Here the sequenced sample was PBMCs, taken around atezolizumab (anti-PD-L1) treatment. The source of this sequence is a woman older than 75 with urothelial cancer. CDR3 amino acids: CASSTWTGTGGTEAFF. DNA of the CDR3: TGTGCCAGCAGCACCTGGACAGGGACAGGTGGCACTGAAGCTTTCTTT.